This TCR beta chain is drawn from a study of beta chain features in type 1 diabetes. Study observations and caveats: Moderate but significant shortening of TCRB CDR3s was recorded in all four CD4+ subsets from Type 1 diabetes patients. VDJ junctions in type 1 diabetes patients carried more deletions and fewer insertions. For cells with high TCR expression, cDNA sequencing could yield over-representation.

In this sample, this clone turned up a few times. Its antigen remains unknown. Expressed TCRB transcripts were sequenced after all isolated RNA was converted to cDNA. The method was immunoSEQ multiplex PCR; TCRdb's version includes in-frame clones alone and lacks a portion of them. The table has about 170,000 clones, about 7.8% seen once; the top ten hold 0.94%. Trimming took 0 bases from V and 6 from J; bases not matched to a gene: 12. The CDR3 is made up of 17 amino acids. Germline-derived CDR1 and CDR2 are MDHEN and SYDVKM. The clonotype originates from a woman aged 40 to 50 with type 1 diabetes. Sequenced sample: central memory CD4+ T cells from blood. The rearrangement uses TRBV28 and TRBJ1-1; 8 bases match TRBD1. CDR3 residues: CASSLWGHRGTRSEAFF. The CDR3 DNA sequence: TGTGCCAGCAGTTTATGGGGTCACAGGGGGACGAGGTCTGAAGCTTTCTTT.